This T cell receptor beta chain was captured in a study of blood T cells in healthy people across ages (dated by TCRdb to between 2015 and 2016). With regard to the full study: In model experiments, roughly one uniquely barcoded TCR beta cDNA molecule per two T cells was captured by template switching. The donors were split into four age groups: young (average approximately 16 years), middle-aged (roughly 42), aged (approximately 60) and long-lived (roughly 88). To avoid experimental bias, donors of different ages were spread randomly across the sequencing lanes. Using deep sequencing normalized with unique cDNA molecular identifiers, the study measured how TCR beta repertoire diversity changes with age. For two donors (one aged 18 to 30 and one aged 80 or older), the study analyzed two additional independent replicas of 1 million unique cDNA reads from the same blood draw.

What the research found in general, with its limitations: Conclusive comparison of naive and antigen-experienced compartments was prevented by the profiling of bulk unsorted PBMCs. Estimates of total diversity from one million sequenced T cells were regarded as lower bounds and underestimates. As age increased, observed TCR beta diversity per million T cells dropped in a roughly linear way, and a significant reduction was already evident by age 40. Because the CMV infection status of the donors was unknown, age-related changes in expanded clonotypes may potentially have been confounded. Observed TCR beta diversity correlated strongly with the percentage of naive T cells measured by flow cytometry. Compared with the aged group, more naive CD4+ T cells, fewer expanded clones and increased TCR diversity were shown by the long-lived group, suggesting age selection.

Systemically healthy Caucasian individuals from Russia, approximately 39 in total and aged roughly 6 to 95 years, were included as donors. Each donor gave roughly 11 milliliters of peripheral blood, drawn into EDTA-treated Vacutainer tubes. Ficoll-Paque density-gradient centrifugation was used to isolate PBMCs, with at least 6.5 million obtained per sample. Total RNA, at least 6 micrograms per sample, was extracted from PBMCs with Trizol reagent. The percentages of naive CD45RAhigh/CD27high T cells were determined by flow cytometry on a PBMC aliquot from every donor. A note on this clonotype: The target of this receptor is not known. This could be a read error, since a much larger clone is one nucleotide away.

The germline V gene gives CDR1 as KGHDR and CDR2 as SFDVKD. Its CDR3 holds 14 amino acids, cysteine through phenylalanine. The only DNA kept is the CDR3, 42 bases in frame from the first base. The library was built by means of 5' RACE. Reads for this sample came from an Illumina HiSeq 2500. A second about 7 to 11 cycle PCR used a sample-barcoded 5' primer and a J-beta primer mix. A template-switch 5' adaptor carrying 12 random nucleotides introduced a unique molecular identifier onto each TCR beta cDNA molecule. At least 2.5 million CDR3-containing paired-end reads were obtained from each sample. All of the RNA was converted into first-strand cDNA using the Mint cDNA synthesis kit, with a TRBC-specific oligonucleotide serving as the primer. All cDNA was treated with uracil-DNA glycosylase and then went through a first 18-cycle PCR with the universal primers M1SS and BC2_uni_R. As for the original processing: Each sample was normalized by randomly selecting 1 million high-quality reads, each carrying a distinct molecular identifier. Instead of being binned into consensus sequences, reads that shared molecular identifiers were thrown out. MiTCR, set to a Q25 quality threshold and the strictest error-elimination algorithm, was used for CDR3 identification, clonotype clustering and error correction. A nonparametric unseen species model with Euler transformation was used to estimate a lower bound on total TCR beta diversity. TCRdb reprocessing: public reads trimmed at Q25 with fastp, clones called with MiXCR, in-frame beta chains kept. Entries that share a CDR3 protein sequence are merged under the most common genes and DNA. The V and J calls were determined by TCRdb, not by the authors. The sample table records 600,000 to 1,000,000 distinct CDR3 sequences; 58% of these occur just once. The leading ten clones occupy approximately 21% of the sample.

The rearrangement combines TRBV24-1 with TRBJ2-5; no D gene call is confident. The end of the DNA fits TRBJ2-7 better, so the J call may be wrong. Sequences were obtained from blood. This TCR derives from a man aged 25-45 years in good health. The CDR3 is CATSESTSHYEQYF. The nucleotides are TGTGCCACCAGTGAATCAACGTCCCACTACGAGCAGTACTTC.